This TCR beta chain was retrieved from a study of T-cell reconstitution after alpha-beta-depleted transplantation in children. Findings and limits, study-wide: The study reportedly traced alpha-beta T cells about two months after transplant to several hundred expanded graft clones.

This clonotype was found many times. Its target is not known. Unique molecular identifiers were incorporated into the prepared TCRbeta library. One entry per CDR3 protein, called by TCRdb with MiXCR from the PCR reads. The sample holds some 76,000 distinct CDR3 sequences, under 13% seen once. This CDR3 is built from 14 residues. Trimming took off 2 bases at V and 1 base at J, with 8 bases between the two ends. Germline V gene lookup returns CDR1 SGHTA and CDR2 FQGNSA. Sequenced here: PBMCs, sampled before TCRalphabeta/CD19-depleted stem cell transplant. The sequence was obtained from a boy under 18 with acute myeloid leukemia, due to receive a stem cell transplant. The chain is built from TRBV7-2 and TRBJ1-1; TRBD1 is a possible D gene (5 bases). CDR3 protein: CASSLITGNTEAFF. CDR3 sequence (DNA): TGTGCCAGCAGCTTAATTACAGGGAACACTGAAGCTTTCTTT.